One sample yielded the 23 T cell receptor beta chains listed below, sequenced in a study of graft-versus-host responses after intestinal transplantation. TCRdb's table, derived via immunoSEQ multiplex PCR, lists solely in-frame clones and lacks some. The profile shows 14,000 to 15,000 clones, around 96% of them singletons. The input for sequencing was PBMCs, taken 9 days after transplant. These receptors all stem from a human patient who received an intestinal transplant, so some T cells may come from the graft donor.

This chain links TRBV11-2 with TRBJ2-7, with D possibly called TRBD1 or TRBD2 (5 bases each). The CDR3 is 15 residues long. The ends were cut back, 5 bases at V and 0 bases at J, with 14 bases in the middle. The germline V gene has CDR1 SGHAT and CDR2 FQNNGV. The CDR3 DNA sequence: TGTGCCAGCAGCCGCCCTAGAGGGACCTCCTACGAGCAGTACTTC. Translation: CASSRPRGTSYEQYF.

This clone was seen just once. The V gene is TRBV5-1, the J gene TRBJ2-7; tentatively, D is TRBD2 (6 bases). Trimming cost V 0 bases and J 3 bases, with 13 bases left between them. This CDR3 is built from 15 residues. Germline V CDR1 and CDR2: SGHRS, YFSETQ. The chain's CDR3 is CASSLGREAGYEQYF. The CDR3, as DNA: TGCGCCAGCAGCTTGGGGAGGGAGGCGGGCTACGAGCAGTACTTC. The full variable domain, in which reference TRBV5-1 and TRBJ2-7 provide the parts outside the CDR3, is KAGVTQTPRYLIKTRGQQVTLSCSPISGHRSVSWYQQTPGQGLQFLFEYFSETQRNKGNFPGRFSGRQFSNSRSEMNVSTLELGDSALYLCASSLGREAGYEQYFGPGTRLTVT.

V gene TRBV20-1 combines with J gene TRBJ2-1; possibly TRBD1 for D (6 bases). The V and J ends lost 5 bases and 6 bases respectively, with 8 bases between them. CDR1 is DFQATT, CDR2 SNEGSKA, per germline (reference sequence). The CDR3 contains 11 residues. CDR3 in DNA: TGCAGTGCTGAACAGGGCAATGAGCAGTTCTTC. It encodes CSAEQGNEQFF.

The chain is built from TRBV2 and TRBJ1-1, with D uncertain. CDR3 size: 11 residues. Trimming removed 6 bases from V and 0 bases from J, with 2 bases in between. Germline lookup yields CDR1 SNHLY and CDR2 FYNNEI. CDR3 DNA: TGTGCCAGCAGACTGAACACTGAAGCTTTCTTT. Translated, it gives CASRLNTEAFF.

The gene calls are TRBV29-1 and TRBJ1-3, with D perhaps matching TRBD1 (6 bases). CDR1 is SQVTM and CDR2 is ANQGSEA in the germline V gene. V was shortened by 6 bases and J by 3 bases, with 12 bases between the two germline ends. The CDR3 runs 13 residues. The CDR3, as DNA: TGCAGCGTGGTACAGGGTGATGGAAACACCATATATTTT. Its protein is CSVVQGDGNTIYF.

This rearrangement joins TRBV29-1 to TRBJ2-2; no reliable D call. The V gene's germline CDR1 is SQVTM and CDR2 ANQGSEA. The CDR3 contains 12 residues. V lost 0 bases and J lost 4, with 3 bases in between. CDR3 nucleotide sequence: TGCAGCGTTGAAGATCCCACCGGGGAGCTGTTTTTT. Translation gives CSVEDPTGELFF.

The chain has TRBV7-3 and TRBJ2-1; either TRBD1 or TRBD2 may fit D (5 bases each). The CDR3 runs 13 residues. CDR1 is SGHTA, CDR2 FQGTGA, per germline. V lost 4 bases to trimming and J lost 8 bases, with 12 bases between them. CDR3 coding DNA: TGTGCCAGCAGCTCCAATGGGGGAGATGAGCAGTTCTTC. Its protein product is CASSSNGGDEQFF. Complete variable domain (other parts from reference TRBV7-3 and TRBJ2-1): GAGVSQTPSNKVTEKGKYVELRCDPISGHTALYWYRQSLGQGPEFLIYFQGTGAADDSGLPNDRFFAVRPEGSVSTLKIQRTERGDSAVYLCASSSNGGDEQFFGPGTRLTVL.

The gene calls are TRBV5-8 and TRBJ2-1; 10 nucleotides match TRBD2. This CDR3 has 17 residues. The V segment lost 0 bases and the J segment 7 bases; nucleotides outside the gene matches: 10. From germline, CDR1 is SGHTS and CDR2 YDEGEE. The CDR3 loop is CASSLVLQREGHNEQFF. The CDR3 nucleotides read TGTGCCAGCAGCTTGGTACTCCAGCGGGAGGGCCATAATGAGCAGTTCTTC.

CDR3 protein: CASSLSIWQPQHF. The CDR3 DNA reads TGTGCCAGCAGTTTGAGTATCTGGCAGCCCCAGCATTTT. The chain uses TRBV28 and TRBJ1-5, with D uncertain. In germline, CDR1 is MDHEN, CDR2 SYDVKM. The CDR3 has 13 residues. The germline V and J ends were trimmed by 3 bases and 7 bases, with 10 bases remaining between them.

V usage is TRBV6-6 and J usage is TRBJ1-2, with TRBD1 as a possible D gene (5 bases). Germline V lookup: CDR1 MNHNY, CDR2 SVGAGI (reference sequence). This CDR3 is built from 12 residues. V was shortened by 8 bases and J by 5 bases, with 12 bases between the two germline ends. CDR3 loop: CASSSGPYGYTF. In DNA, the CDR3 is TGTGCCAGCTCCTCGGGGCCGTATGGCTACACCTTC.

The V call is TRBV9, the J call TRBJ2-1; the D is unclear. Germline values: CDR1 SGDLS, CDR2 YYNGEE. Trimming left V 0 bases short and J 5 bases short, with 9 bases between. This CDR3 is built from 14 residues. This CDR3 is CASSVERINNEQFF. CDR3 DNA sequence: TGTGCCAGCAGCGTAGAGAGGATAAACAATGAGCAGTTCTTC.

This clone appeared once. V and J are TRBV27 and TRBJ2-1, with D uncertain. This CDR3 comprises 13 residues. The germline CDR1 and CDR2 sequences are MNHEY and SMNVEV (reference sequence). V was pared by 6 bases and J by 5 bases, with 11 bases between. The CDR3 DNA is TGTGCCAGCAGGCCAAGAGGAAACAATGAGCAGTTCTTC. This gives the protein CASRPRGNNEQFF.

V and J are TRBV5-4 and TRBJ2-7; possible D gene TRBD1, 6 bases. The CDR3 covers 14 residues. Trimming pared 4 bases from V and 3 bases from J, leaving 14 bases between. Germline-derived CDR1 and CDR2 are SGHNT and YYREEE (reference sequence). The CDR3 nucleotides read TGTGCCAGCAGCCAGGCAGGGGTGAGCTACGAGCAGTACTTC. Its protein product is CASSQAGVSYEQYF.

The chain joins TRBV14 to TRBJ2-1; 10 nucleotides agree with TRBD2. This CDR3 comprises 16 residues. Trimming took 4 bases from V and 7 from J; bases not matched to a gene: 10. CDR1 and CDR2 (germline): SGHDN, FVKESK. This CDR3 is CASSPSTSGQKNEQFF. CDR3 bases: TGTGCCAGCAGCCCGTCGACTAGCGGGCAGAAAAATGAGCAGTTCTTC.

This rearrangement joins TRBV7-8 to TRBJ2-1; perhaps TRBD1 as D (6 bases). Trimming stripped 1 base from V and 10 bases from J, with 14 bases between. The CDR3 is 14 amino acids. Per the germline V gene, CDR1 is SGHVS and CDR2 is FQNEAQ. The CDR3 spells CASSLDIIRGEQFF. In DNA, the CDR3 is TGTGCCAGCAGCTTAGACATAATAAGGGGGGAGCAGTTCTTC. The whole variable domain, remainder taken from reference TRBV7-8 and TRBJ2-1, is GAGVSQSPRYKVAKRGQDVALRCDPISGHVSLFWYQQALGQGPEFLTYFQNEAQLDKSGLPSDRFFAERPEGSVSTLKIQRTQQEDSAVYLCASSLDIIRGEQFFGPGTRLTVL.

This chain joins TRBV5-4 and TRBJ2-1; possible D gene TRBD2, 5 bases. CDR3 length: 13 residues. Trimming took 2 bases from V and 8 from J, leaving 11 bases between them. Germline values: CDR1 SGHNT, CDR2 YYREEE (reference sequence). The CDR3, as DNA: TGTGCCAGCAGCTTTAGCGACGGGGATGAGCAGTTCTTC. Residues: CASSFSDGDEQFF.

The CDR3 loop is CASSETLADSGDTQYF. CDR3 in DNA: TGTGCCAGCAGCGAGACACTAGCGGACTCAGGGGATACGCAGTATTTT. The chain links TRBV9 to TRBJ2-3; 8 bases match TRBD2. V was pared by 3 bases and J by 6 bases, with 12 bases of the junction left unmatched. Germline CDR1 SGDLS, CDR2 YYNGEE. CDR3 length: 16 residues.

The chain has TRBV27 and TRBJ2-6; TRBD2 might be the D (7 bases). The CDR3 contains 19 residues. Germline V gives CDR1 MNHEY, CDR2 SMNVEV (reference sequence). The V end lost 10 bases, the J end lost 1 base, and 26 bases lay between the germline ends. The CDR3 coding sequence is TGTGCCACCGGGAAGGAGGGGGGGACCCATTGGTCTGGGGCCAACGTCCTGACTTTC. Encoded protein: CATGKEGGTHWSGANVLTF. Complete variable domain (other parts from reference TRBV27 and TRBJ2-6): EAQVTQNPRYLITVTGKKLTVTCSQNMNHEYMSWYRQDPGLGLRQIYYSMNVEVTDKGDVPEGYKVSRKEKRNFPLILESPSPNQTSLYFCATGKEGGTHWSGANVLTFGAGSRLTVL.

CDR3 protein: CASSQGTSGGGTDTQYF. CDR3 DNA sequence: TGCGCCAGCAGCCAAGGGACTAGCGGGGGGGGCACAGATACGCAGTATTTT. This chain uses TRBV4-3 with TRBJ2-3; 15 nucleotides align to TRBD2. The junction had 0 bases not matched to a gene; V was cut back by 1 base and J by 1 base. Germline V gene data show CDR1 as LGHNA and CDR2 as YSLEER. This CDR3 is 17 amino acids long.

V gene TRBV7-9 combines with J gene TRBJ1-1; tentative D call: TRBD1 (6 bases). Looked up from germline, CDR1 is SEHNR and CDR2 is FQNEAQ (reference sequence). CDR3 size: 16 residues. V shed 7 bases and J shed 2 bases, with 20 bases lying between them. The CDR3 region is CASTPGGDIQNTEAFF. For the CDR3, the DNA is TGTGCCAGCACCCCCGGGGGGGACATTCAAAACACTGAAGCTTTCTTT. The full variable domain, its missing parts supplied by reference TRBV7-9 and TRBJ1-1, is DTGVSQNPRHKITKRGQNVTFRCDPISEHNRLYWYRQTLGQGPEFLTYFQNEAQLEKSRLLSDRFSAERPKGSFSTLEIQRTEQGDSAMYLCASTPGGDIQNTEAFFGQGTRLTVV.

The V and J genes are TRBV27 and TRBJ2-7; 9 bases align to TRBD2. The CDR3 consists of 13 residues. The V gene end was trimmed by 0 bases and the J gene end by 12 bases; junction bases not matched to a gene: 6. From germline, CDR1 is MNHEY and CDR2 SMNVEV (reference sequence). CDR3 nucleotides: TGTGCCAGCAGTTTATCGTGGGGACTAGCTCGGTACTTC. The encoded protein is CASSLSWGLARYF.

This chain joins TRBV5-1 and TRBJ2-1; D gene ambiguous. The CDR3 extends over 13 amino acids. CDR1 and CDR2 (germline): SGHRS, YFSETQ. V was clipped by 0 bases and J by 4 bases, with 5 bases between them. CDR3 bases: TGCGCCAGCAGCTTGGAGCGTTACAATGAGCAGTTCTTC. Its translation is CASSLERYNEQFF.

The chain combines TRBV5-8 with TRBJ2-7; D might be TRBD2 (5 bases). The CDR3 has 17 residues. V was cut by 0 bases and J by 2 bases, with 18 bases left in between. Germline lookup yields CDR1 SGHTS and CDR2 YDEGEE. CDR3 protein: CASSLATSSHGAYEQYF. Here the CDR3 DNA reads TGTGCCAGCAGCTTGGCCACTTCTAGCCACGGAGCCTACGAGCAGTACTTC.